This is a list of T cell receptor beta chains from one sample in a study of blood T cell repertoires in COVID-19. Sequenced by immunoSEQ multiplex PCR; TCRdb stores in-frame clones only, minus some. The repertoire holds approximately 330,000 clones, with approximately 88% as singletons. Material for sequencing was peripheral blood. The source is a man between 25 and 39 years old with COVID-19, enrolled during active disease. CDR3s include the opening cysteine and the closing phenylalanine or tryptophan. Fields, in order: CDR3 DNA, CDR3 protein, V gene, D gene, clone size, J gene. D genes are given only for firm matches. Size values are once, few and many counts, or a class for expanded clones, and some rows have none.

CDR3nt: TGCAGCGTTAACCAAGTAGTGGGACAGGTCTACGAGCAGTACTTC
CDR3aa: CSVNQVVGQVYEQYF
v_gene: TRBV29-1
d_gene: TRBD1
abundance: NA
j_gene: TRBJ2-7

CDR3nt: TGTGCCAGCAGTGAGGTATCGGGACTAGCGGGCGGGGAGCAGTACTTC
CDR3aa: CASSEVSGLAGGEQYF
v_gene: TRBV6-1
d_gene: TRBD2
abundance: few
j_gene: TRBJ2-7

CDR3nt: TGCGCCAGCAGCCCGGACAGGGCTGAAAAACTGTTTTTT
CDR3aa: CASSPDRAEKLFF
v_gene: TRBV5-1
d_gene: TRBD1
abundance: NA
j_gene: TRBJ1-4

CDR3nt: TGTGCCACCAGCATAGGACTCCCAGACAATGAGCAGTTCTTC
CDR3aa: CATSIGLPDNEQFF
v_gene: TRBV15
d_gene: NA
abundance: NA
j_gene: TRBJ2-1

CDR3nt: TGTGCCAGCAGCTTAAGCCTAGGATCTAACTATGGCTACACCTTC
CDR3aa: CASSLSLGSNYGYTF
v_gene: TRBV7-9
d_gene: NA
abundance: NA
j_gene: TRBJ1-2

CDR3nt: TGTGCCAGCAGTGCCGGGACTACGAGCTCCTACAATGAGCAGTTCTTC
CDR3aa: CASSAGTTSSYNEQFF
v_gene: TRBV28
d_gene: TRBD2
abundance: NA
j_gene: TRBJ2-1

CDR3nt: TGTGCCAGCGGGGACAGGGCTCCTCCCGGCTACACCTTC
CDR3aa: CASGDRAPPGYTF
v_gene: TRBV3-1/TRBV3-2
d_gene: TRBD1
abundance: NA
j_gene: TRBJ1-2

CDR3nt: TGTGCCAGCTCACCACTAGAGGGACAGGGTACTGAAGCTTTCTTT
CDR3aa: CASSPLEGQGTEAFF
v_gene: TRBV18
d_gene: TRBD1
abundance: NA
j_gene: TRBJ1-1

CDR3nt: TGCGCCAGCAGCTTACAGGGTCGGGAGCAGTACTTC
CDR3aa: CASSLQGREQYF
v_gene: TRBV5-1
d_gene: NA
abundance: once
j_gene: TRBJ2-7

CDR3nt: TGTGCCAGCAGTTCCCCGACAGGGGGCCTTGTTGAAGCTTTCTTT
CDR3aa: CASSSPTGGLVEAFF
v_gene: TRBV6-6
d_gene: TRBD1
abundance: few
j_gene: TRBJ1-1